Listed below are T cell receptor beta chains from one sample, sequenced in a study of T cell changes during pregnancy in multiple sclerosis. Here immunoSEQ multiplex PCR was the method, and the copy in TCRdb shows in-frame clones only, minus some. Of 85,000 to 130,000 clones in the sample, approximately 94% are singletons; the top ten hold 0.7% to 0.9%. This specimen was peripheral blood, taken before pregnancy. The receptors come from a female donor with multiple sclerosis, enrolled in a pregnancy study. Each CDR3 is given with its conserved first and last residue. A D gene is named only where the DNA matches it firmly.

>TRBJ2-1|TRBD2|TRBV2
TGTGCCAGCAGCCACGGACTAGCGGGGGACAATGAGCAGTTCTTC
CASSHGLAGDNEQFF
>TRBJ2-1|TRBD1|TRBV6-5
TGTGCCAGCAGTTACTCGGGGCAGGGGGCGCGTCATGAGCAGTTCTTC
CASSYSGQGARHEQFF
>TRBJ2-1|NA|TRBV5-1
TGCGCCAGCAGCTTGGCGGTGAGTGGCGGGAAGGAGTTCTTC
CASSLAVSGGKEFF
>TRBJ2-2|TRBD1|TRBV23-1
TGCGCCAGCAGTCAACCTCGACAGGGGTTGAACACCGGGGAGCTGTTTTTT
CASSQPRQGLNTGELFF
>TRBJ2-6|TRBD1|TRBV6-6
TGTGCCAGCAGCAAACAGGGGGCGGGCGGGGCCAACGTCCTGACTTTC
CASSKQGAGGANVLTF
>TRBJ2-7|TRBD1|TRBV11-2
TGTGCCAGCAGCCCATTACCGGGACAGAGCTCCTACGAGCAGTACTTC
CASSPLPGQSSYEQYF
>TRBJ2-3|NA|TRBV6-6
TGTGCCAGCAGGCGGACAGATACGCAGTATTTT
CASRRTDTQYF
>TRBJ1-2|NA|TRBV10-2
TGCGCCAGCAGTGAGTCGATCCGGGCAGGAGGCTATGGCTACACCTTC
CASSESIRAGGYGYTF
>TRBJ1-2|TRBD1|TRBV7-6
TGTGCCAGCAGCCGTGGACAGGGCTATGGCTACACCTTC
CASSRGQGYGYTF
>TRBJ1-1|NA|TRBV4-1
TGCGCCAGCAGCCAAGGTTTTGGAGGGGACACTGAAGCTTTCTTT
CASSQGFGGDTEAFF